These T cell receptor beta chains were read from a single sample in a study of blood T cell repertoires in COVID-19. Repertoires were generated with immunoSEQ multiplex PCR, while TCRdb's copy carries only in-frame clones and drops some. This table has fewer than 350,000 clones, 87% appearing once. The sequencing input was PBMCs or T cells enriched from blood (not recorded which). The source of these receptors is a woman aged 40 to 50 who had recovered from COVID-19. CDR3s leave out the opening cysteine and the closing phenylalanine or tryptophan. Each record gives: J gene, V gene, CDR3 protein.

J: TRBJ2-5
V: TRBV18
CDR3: ASSPPIVRGETQY

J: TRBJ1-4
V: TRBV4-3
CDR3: ASSQEPGTGLDEKLF

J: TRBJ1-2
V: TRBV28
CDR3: ASSTDGVVGYT

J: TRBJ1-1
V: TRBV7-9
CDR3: ASSLLATEAF

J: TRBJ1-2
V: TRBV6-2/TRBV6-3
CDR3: ASSYQYRDGYT

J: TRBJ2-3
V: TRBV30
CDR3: AWSVYAGDTQY

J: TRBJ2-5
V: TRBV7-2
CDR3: ASSARQGRGSQY

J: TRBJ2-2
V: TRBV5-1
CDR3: ASTPGGRSTGELF

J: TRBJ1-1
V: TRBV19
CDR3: ASSIRQGDTEAF

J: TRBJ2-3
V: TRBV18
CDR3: ASSPGAGASTDTQY

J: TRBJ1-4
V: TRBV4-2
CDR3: ASSQALGFGEKLF

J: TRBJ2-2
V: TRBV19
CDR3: ASRGAGGGELF

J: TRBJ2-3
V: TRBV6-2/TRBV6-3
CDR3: ASSTQREGDTQY

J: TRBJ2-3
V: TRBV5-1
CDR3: ASSLVGLAGADTQY

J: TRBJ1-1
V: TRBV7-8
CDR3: ASVPGTVNTEAF

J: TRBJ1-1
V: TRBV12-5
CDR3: ASGPSQGGEAF

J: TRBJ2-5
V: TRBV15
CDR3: ATSLQEGALY

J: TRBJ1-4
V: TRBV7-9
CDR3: ASSQGQGTTNEKLF

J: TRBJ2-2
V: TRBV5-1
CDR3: ASSGSGRASGELF

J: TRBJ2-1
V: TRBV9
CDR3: ASSVLSGSYEF

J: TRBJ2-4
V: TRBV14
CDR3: ASSQLAGGKKNIQY

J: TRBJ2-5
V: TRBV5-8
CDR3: ASSFRRGPQETQY

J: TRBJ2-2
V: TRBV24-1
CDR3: ATSSDRATGELF

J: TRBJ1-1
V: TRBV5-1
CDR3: ASSLASLNTEAF

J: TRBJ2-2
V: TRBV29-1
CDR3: SVEVGGTGELF

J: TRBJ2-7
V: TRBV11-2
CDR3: ASSFGTSETYEQY

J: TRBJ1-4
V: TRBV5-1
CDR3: ASSLGDTKEKLF

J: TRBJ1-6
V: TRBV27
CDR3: ASSLSAGPSSYNSPLH

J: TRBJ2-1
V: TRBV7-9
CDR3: ASSLADFGEF

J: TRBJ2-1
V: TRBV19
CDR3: ASSIRRDEQF

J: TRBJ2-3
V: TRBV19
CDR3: ASSIPGLVSADTQY

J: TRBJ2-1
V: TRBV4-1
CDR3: ASSPRGDVNNEQF

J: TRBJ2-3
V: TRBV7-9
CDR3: ASSLSDRRLTDTQY

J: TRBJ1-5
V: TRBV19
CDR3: ASSPIDRGSNQPQH

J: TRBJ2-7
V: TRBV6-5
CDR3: ASSYSLAGGGYEQY

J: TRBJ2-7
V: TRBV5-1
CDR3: ASGQGAYEQY